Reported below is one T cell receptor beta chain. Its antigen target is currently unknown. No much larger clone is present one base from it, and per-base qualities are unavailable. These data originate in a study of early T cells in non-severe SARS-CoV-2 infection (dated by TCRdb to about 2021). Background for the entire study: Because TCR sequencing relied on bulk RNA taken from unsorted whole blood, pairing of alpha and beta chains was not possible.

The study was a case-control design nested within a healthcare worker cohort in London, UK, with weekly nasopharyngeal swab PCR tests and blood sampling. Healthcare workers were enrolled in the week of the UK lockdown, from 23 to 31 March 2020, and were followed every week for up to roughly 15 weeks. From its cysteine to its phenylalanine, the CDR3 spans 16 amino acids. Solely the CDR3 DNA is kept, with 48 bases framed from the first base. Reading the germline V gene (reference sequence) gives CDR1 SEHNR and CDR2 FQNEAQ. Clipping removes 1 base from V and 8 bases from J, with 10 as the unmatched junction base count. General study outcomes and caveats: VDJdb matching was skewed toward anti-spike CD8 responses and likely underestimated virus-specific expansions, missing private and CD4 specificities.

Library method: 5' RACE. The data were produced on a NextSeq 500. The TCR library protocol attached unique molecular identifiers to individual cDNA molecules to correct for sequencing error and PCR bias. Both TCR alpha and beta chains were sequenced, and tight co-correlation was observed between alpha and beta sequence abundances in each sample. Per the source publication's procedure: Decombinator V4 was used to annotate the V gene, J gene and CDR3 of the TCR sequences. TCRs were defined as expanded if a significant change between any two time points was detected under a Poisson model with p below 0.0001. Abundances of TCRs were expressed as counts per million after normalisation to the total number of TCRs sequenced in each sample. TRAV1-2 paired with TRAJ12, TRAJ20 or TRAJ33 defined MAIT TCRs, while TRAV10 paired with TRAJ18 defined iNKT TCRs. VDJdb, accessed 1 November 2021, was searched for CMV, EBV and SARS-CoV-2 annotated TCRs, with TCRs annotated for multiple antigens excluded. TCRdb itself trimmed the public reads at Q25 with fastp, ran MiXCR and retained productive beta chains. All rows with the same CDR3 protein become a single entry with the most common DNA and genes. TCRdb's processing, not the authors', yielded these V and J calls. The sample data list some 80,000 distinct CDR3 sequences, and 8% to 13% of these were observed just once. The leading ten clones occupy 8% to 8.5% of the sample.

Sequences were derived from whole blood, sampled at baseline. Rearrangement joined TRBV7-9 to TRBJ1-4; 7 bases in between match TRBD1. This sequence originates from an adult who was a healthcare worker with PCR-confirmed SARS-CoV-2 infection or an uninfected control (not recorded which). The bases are TGTGCCAGCAGCTTAGGAGGGCGACAGGGAAGAGAAAAACTGTTTTTT. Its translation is CASSLGGRQGREKLFF.